Presented here are 12 T cell receptor beta chains from one specimen sequenced in a study of blood T cell repertoires in COVID-19. Clones were sequenced by immunoSEQ multiplex PCR, and TCRdb holds only the in-frame ones, with some missing. The sample lists almost 20,000 clones, approximately 93% occurring once. Specimen: peripheral blood. Receptor source: a woman between 50 and 59 years old with active COVID-19.

V gene TRBV19 combines with J gene TRBJ1-5; D is ambiguous. The CDR3 consists of 16 residues. Germline CDR1 LNHDA, CDR2 SQIVND (reference sequence). Trimming cost V 5 bases and J 6 bases, with 20 bases left between them. The CDR3, as DNA: TGTGCCAGTAGTCAGAATCTACAAGGGCTAGCTCAGCCCCAGCATTTT. It yields the protein CASSQNLQGLAQPQHF.

V is TRBV28 and J is TRBJ2-1; D is ambiguous. The V end lost 4 bases, the J end lost 6 bases, and 19 bases lay between the germline ends. CDR3 length equals 16 residues. Germline assignment: CDR1 MDHEN and CDR2 SYDVKM. The CDR3 nucleotides read TGTGCCAGCAGTTCCGCCGCGCTCGAGAGAACCAATGAGCAGTTCTTC. Encoded protein: CASSSAALERTNEQFF.

This clone was detected only a few times. J is TRBJ1-6 and V is TRBV2, with no clear D. This CDR3 comprises 14 residues. Germline lookup yields CDR1 SNHLY and CDR2 FYNNEI. Trimming left V 11 bases short and J 8 bases short, with 19 bases between. Here the CDR3 reads CARGGPRLDSPLHF. The CDR3 nucleotides read TGTGCCCGCGGAGGACCGCGCTTAGATTCACCCCTCCACTTT.

The V gene is TRBV7-2, the J gene TRBJ2-1; maybe TRBD2 (7 bases). Per germline, CDR1 SGHTA and CDR2 FQGNSA. This CDR3 is built from 15 residues. V shed 5 bases and J shed 6 bases, with 17 bases lying between them. The CDR3 region is CASSPDSGAANEQFF. CDR3 in DNA: TGTGCCAGCAGCCCGGACAGCGGGGCCGCCAATGAGCAGTTCTTC. Full variable domain (rest looked up from reference TRBV7-2 and TRBJ2-1): GAGVSQSPSNKVTEKGKDVELRCDPISGHTALYWYRQSLGQGLEFLIYFQGNSAPDKSGLPSDRFSAERTGGSVSTLTIQRTQQEDSAVYLCASSPDSGAANEQFFGPGTRLTVL.

The table lists this clone with a count of one. V gene TRBV28 combines with J gene TRBJ2-5; 13 bases are a match to TRBD2. The CDR3 runs to 16 residues. Per germline, CDR1 MDHEN and CDR2 SYDVKM. Germline trimming cut 5 bases from V and 5 bases from J; bases unmatched to any gene: 8. CDR3 DNA: TGTGCCAGCAGTATTTATGGACTAGCGGGAGCGGAGACCCAGTACTTC. Protein: CASSIYGLAGAETQYF.

Here the CDR3 reads CASTAGVTDTQYF. CDR3 DNA: TGCGCCAGCACAGCGGGAGTTACAGATACGCAGTATTTT. The V and J genes are TRBV5-1 and TRBJ2-3; 8 bases align to TRBD2. Germline V gives CDR1 SGHRS, CDR2 YFSETQ. V lost 6 bases, J lost 3 bases, and 3 bases stayed unmatched. This CDR3 is 13 amino acids long.

This sequence joins TRBV30 and TRBJ2-7, with 16 bases fitting TRBD2. Germline V CDR1 and CDR2: GTSNPN, SVGIG (reference sequence). The CDR3 has 17 residues. The trim removed 2 bases at V and 5 bases at J, leaving 9 bases unmatched. CDR3 in amino acids: CAWSFPGLAGGLDEQYF. CDR3 in DNA: TGTGCCTGGAGTTTCCCGGGACTAGCGGGAGGGCTCGACGAGCAGTACTTC.

This clone was recorded only once. J is TRBJ2-1 and V is TRBV9; TRBD2 matches at 12 bases. Germline V gene sequence: CDR1 SGDLS, CDR2 YYNGEE. V gave up 4 bases and J gave up 2 bases; unmatched junction bases: 13. CDR3 size: 19 residues. CDR3 in amino acids: CASSLGGGRTSGAYNEQFF. The CDR3 region has the DNA TGTGCCAGCAGCCTAGGGGGAGGGAGGACTAGCGGGGCCTACAATGAGCAGTTCTTC.

DNA of the CDR3: TGTGCCAGCAGCTTAGGTAGCGGGAGGGTCCAAGACGAGCAGTACTTC. Its translation: CASSLGSGRVQDEQYF. The chain uses TRBV7-9 and TRBJ2-7; 11 bases agree with TRBD2. Trimming took 1 base from V and 5 from J; bases not matched to a gene: 7. The CDR3 is 16 amino acids. Germline V gene data show CDR1 as SEHNR and CDR2 as FQNEAQ (reference sequence).

The CDR3 bases are TGTGCCAGCGCCTGGGGGGATAATTCACCCCTCCACTTT. Translation: CASAWGDNSPLHF. This chain uses TRBV2 with TRBJ1-6, with D possibly being TRBD1 (5 bases). V was clipped by 8 bases and J by 5 bases, with 10 bases between them. The CDR3 loop spans 13 amino acids. Germline lookup yields CDR1 SNHLY and CDR2 FYNNEI.

The chain combines TRBV11-3 with TRBJ2-1, with TRBD2 identical over 8 bases. The CDR3 loop spans 12 amino acids. Per the germline V gene, CDR1 is SGHNT and CDR2 is YENEEA. J was trimmed by 10 bases and V by 6 bases; bases with no gene match: 5. This chain's CDR3 is CASRSGSGEQFF. Written as DNA, the CDR3 is TGTGCCAGCAGGAGCGGGAGCGGCGAGCAGTTCTTC.

V usage is TRBV9 and J usage is TRBJ1-1; TRBD1 is a possible D gene (6 bases). The germline V gene encodes CDR1 SGDLS and CDR2 YYNGEE. The CDR3 runs to 13 residues. Trimming left V 0 bases short and J 8 bases short, with 11 bases between. The CDR3: CASSVAFGTEAFF. CDR3 DNA: TGTGCCAGCAGCGTAGCTTTTGGGACAGAAGCTTTCTTT.